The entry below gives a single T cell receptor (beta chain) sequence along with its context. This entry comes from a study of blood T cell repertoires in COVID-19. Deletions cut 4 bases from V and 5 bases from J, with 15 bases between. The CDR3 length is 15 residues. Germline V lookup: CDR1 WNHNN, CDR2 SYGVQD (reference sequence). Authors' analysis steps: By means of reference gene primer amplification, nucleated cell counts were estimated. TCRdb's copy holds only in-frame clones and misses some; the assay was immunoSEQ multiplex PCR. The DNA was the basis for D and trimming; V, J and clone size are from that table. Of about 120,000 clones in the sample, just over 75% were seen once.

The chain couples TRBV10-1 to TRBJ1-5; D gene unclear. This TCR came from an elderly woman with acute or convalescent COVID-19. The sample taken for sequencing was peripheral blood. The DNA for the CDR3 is TGCGCCAGCAGTGGGAGGGCCGGCGATGATCAGCCCCAGCATTTT. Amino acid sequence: CASSGRAGDDQPQHF.